Below, 26 T cell receptor beta chains from the same sample are listed, as sequenced in a study of CD8 T cells in ankylosing spondylitis. The study, taken as a whole, reports: Within ankylosing spondylitis blood, a TCR beta motif made up of under 10 highly homologous variants appeared to be characteristic.

TCRdb re-called the 5' RACE reads with MiXCR, one entry per CDR3 protein. This table has roughly 700,000 distinct CDR3 sequences, under 20% appearing once. Their recognized antigens are unknown. Material: blood, either unsorted or a sorted T cell fraction (not recorded which). The receptors originated from a male donor with ankylosing spondylitis.

The V and J genes are TRBV6-1 and TRBJ2-7; no firm D call. This CDR3 is 13 amino acids long. V was clipped by 7 bases and J by 6 bases, with 16 bases between them. In germline, CDR1 is MNHNS, CDR2 SASEGT. CDR3 nucleotide sequence: TGTGCCAGCACCCAAACCGGTGGCCTCGAGCAGTACTTC. Amino acid sequence: CASTQTGGLEQYF.

This clonotype showed up just a few times. The V gene is TRBV27, the J gene TRBJ1-2; tentatively, D is TRBD1 (6 bases). Germline V gives CDR1 MNHEY, CDR2 SMNVEV (reference sequence). V lost 3 bases to trimming and J lost 4 bases, with 15 bases between them. CDR3 length: 15 amino acids. CDR3 coding DNA: TGTGCCAGCAGTTTTGTCGGAAAGGACAGCTATGGCTACACCTTC. Protein sequence: CASSFVGKDSYGYTF.

This clonotype turned up a few times. The rearrangement joins TRBV3-1 to TRBJ1-2; D uncertain. Germline V gene sequence: CDR1 LGHDT, CDR2 YNNKEL (reference sequence). The CDR3 is 14 amino acids. Trimming left V 4 bases short and J 4 bases short, with 13 bases between. The CDR3 region is CASSPAGNSYGYTF. The CDR3 DNA reads TGTGCCAGCAGCCCCGCGGGGAACAGCTATGGCTACACCTTC. Variable domain in full (rest from reference TRBV3-1 and TRBJ1-2): DTAVSQTPKYLVTQMGNDKSIKCEQNLGHDTMYWYKQDSKKFLKIMFSYNNKELIINETVPNRFSPKSPDKAHLNLHINSLELGDSAVYFCASSPAGNSYGYTFGSGTRLTVV.

A word on this clonotype: One junction end disagrees with the germline gene, perhaps due to a read error. The gene calls are TRBV20-1 and TRBJ2-5; D may match TRBD1 or TRBD2 (6 bases each). CDR1 is DFQATT, CDR2 SNEGSKA, per germline (reference sequence). The CDR3 loop spans 14 amino acids. CDR3 coding DNA: TGCAGTACTAGGGGGACTCCTTCGACTGAGACCCAGTACTTC. Encoded protein: CSTRGTPSTETQYF.

The gene calls are TRBV5-1 and TRBJ1-6; D may be TRBD1 (5 bases). V was clipped by 4 bases and J by 12 bases, with 11 bases between them. CDR1 and CDR2 from the germline V gene are SGHRS and YFSETQ. This CDR3 is 12 amino acids long. The CDR3 here is CASSATGEPLHF. DNA of the CDR3: TGCGCCAGCAGCGCGACGGGGGAACCCCTCCACTTT.

There are a few counts of this clonotype. V gene TRBV9 combines with J gene TRBJ1-1; D is perhaps TRBD1 (5 bases). Germline V gene data show CDR1 as SGDLS and CDR2 as YYNGEE. CDR3 size: 14 residues. V gave up 2 bases and J gave up 0 bases, with 8 bases separating them. The CDR3 region has the DNA TGTGCCAGCAGCGTGACAGAGTTGAACACTGAAGCTTTCTTT. Translation gives CASSVTELNTEAFF.

The gene calls are TRBV5-1 and TRBJ1-5; D is possibly TRBD1 (6 bases). V was pared by 0 bases and J by 4 bases, with 11 bases between. The CDR3 is 15 residues long. The germline V gene has CDR1 SGHRS and CDR2 YFSETQ. The CDR3 spells CASSLEDSLNQPQHF. The CDR3 nucleotides read TGCGCCAGCAGCTTGGAGGACAGCCTTAATCAGCCCCAGCATTTT.

This clonotype was recorded a few times. J is TRBJ2-7 and V is TRBV11-2; D unresolved. The germline CDR1 and CDR2 sequences are SGHAT and FQNNGV. This CDR3 comprises 13 residues. V lost 0 bases and J 5 bases, leaving 8 bases between the germline ends. The CDR3 region is CASSLDASDEQYF. The DNA of the CDR3 is TGTGCCAGCAGCTTAGATGCCAGCGACGAGCAGTACTTC.

The genes are TRBV5-4 and TRBJ2-3, with 7 bases lining up with TRBD2. Per the germline V gene, CDR1 is SGHNT and CDR2 is YYREEE (reference sequence). The CDR3 runs 14 residues. V was clipped by 3 bases and J by 4 bases; unmatched bases: 5. CDR3 loop: CASSWGGVPDTQYF. In DNA, the CDR3 is TGTGCCAGCAGCTGGGGGGGGGTACCAGATACGCAGTATTTT. The complete variable domain, with remaining parts taken from reference TRBV5-4 and TRBJ2-3, reads ETGVTQSPTHLIKTRGQQVTLRCSSQSGHNTVSWYQQALGQGPQFIFQYYREEENGRGNFPPRFSGLQFPNYSSELNVNALELDDSALYLCASSWGGVPDTQYFGPGTRLTVL.

This clonotype has a handful of counts. The chain has TRBV10-2 and TRBJ2-7, with D possibly TRBD2 on 6 matching bases. Per the germline V gene, CDR1 is WSHSY and CDR2 is SAAADI. The V gene lost 2 bases and the J gene lost 2 bases, with 10 bases spanning the gap. The CDR3 length is 14 residues. This CDR3 is CASSEKGTAYEQYF. DNA of the CDR3: TGCGCCAGCAGTGAGAAAGGGACTGCCTACGAGCAGTACTTC.

The gene calls are TRBV21-1 and TRBJ1-5; TRBD1 is the table's D call, not checked against the DNA. TRBV21-1 is designated a pseudogene. There are 18 residues in the CDR3. The CDR3 DNA follows: TGTGCCAGCAGCAAATCGCCTCTCGGGACAGAAAAAAATCAGCCCCAGCATTTT. This encodes CASSKSPLGTEKNQPQHF.

This clonotype turned up a few times. The rearrangement uses TRBV7-2 and TRBJ2-3, with 8 bases aligning to TRBD2. This CDR3 comprises 15 residues. Germline V lookup: CDR1 SGHTA, CDR2 FQGNSA. Losses at the gene ends were 5 bases for V and 6 bases for J; bases not matched to a gene: 10. CDR3 amino acids: CASSPLAGGWDTQYF. The CDR3 DNA reads as TGTGCCAGCAGCCCCCTTGCGGGAGGCTGGGATACGCAGTATTTT.

This clonotype came up a few times. This rearrangement joins TRBV3-1 to TRBJ2-7; 8 positions agree with TRBD2. The CDR3 runs to 15 residues. Per germline, CDR1 LGHDT and CDR2 YNNKEL (reference sequence). Losses at the gene ends were 2 bases for V and 7 bases for J; bases not matched to a gene: 10. The CDR3 DNA follows: TGTGCCAGCAGCCAACTTAGCGGGACCGGAGGAGAGCAGTACTTC. As protein: CASSQLSGTGGEQYF.

This clonotype was seen more than once but under ten times. This chain connects TRBV29-1 to TRBJ2-7; D is possibly TRBD2 (5 bases). Trimming shortened V by 5 bases and J by 1 base, and 12 bases separated the two germline ends. Germline V gene lookup returns CDR1 SQVTM and CDR2 ANQGSEA. CDR3 length: 13 residues. The CDR3 DNA reads as TGCAGCGTTATGAATTGGGAGTCCTACGAGCAGTACTTC. It codes for CSVMNWESYEQYF.

This clonotype was recorded only once. The V call is TRBV5-1, the J call TRBJ1-2, with 10 bases identical to TRBD1. The CDR3 is 14 residues long. V shed 4 bases and J 8 bases; nucleotides not matched to a gene: 8. CDR1 is SGHRS and CDR2 is YFSETQ in the germline V gene. In nucleotides, the CDR3 is TGCGCCAGCAGCAACCCGGGACAGGGGCAAGGCTACACCTTC. Its translation is CASSNPGQGQGYTF.

The chain carries TRBV25-1 and TRBJ2-5; 7 bases map to TRBD1. V shed 10 bases and J 5 bases; nucleotides not matched to a gene: 7. CDR1 and CDR2 from the germline V gene are MGHDK and SYGVNS. CDR3 length: 12 residues. CDR3: CATLDRWETQYF. The CDR3 DNA reads as TGTGCCACCCTGGACAGGTGGGAGACCCAGTACTTC.

As DNA, the CDR3 is TGTGCCAGCAGCTTTGCCCTCCAGGGTGAGACCCAGTACTTC. Its protein product is CASSFALQGETQYF. The chain is built from TRBV7-2 and TRBJ2-5; the D gene is possibly TRBD1 (5 bases). This CDR3 is built from 14 residues. Germline-derived CDR1 and CDR2 are SGHTA and FQGNSA. The ends were cut back, 3 bases at V and 5 bases at J, with 13 bases in the middle.

This clonotype was counted many times. The rearrangement links TRBV5-5 to TRBJ1-4, with 8 bases aligning to TRBD1. The CDR3 contains 14 residues. The germline gives CDR1 SGHKS, CDR2 YYEKEE (reference sequence). With 4 bases clipped from V and 5 bases from J, the junction kept 4 bases outside the gene matches. The CDR3 sequence: CASSTGQENEKLFF. The CDR3 DNA sequence: TGTGCCAGCAGCACGGGACAGGAGAATGAAAAACTGTTTTTT.

This clonotype was detected only a few times. CDR3 bases: TGCAGTGCTAGAGAGGCTGGTGGTAATACGCAGTATTTT. It codes for CSAREAGGNTQYF. The chain recombines TRBV20-1 with TRBJ2-3; D not resolved. The CDR3 length is 13 residues. Germline loops: CDR1 DFQATT, CDR2 SNEGSKA (reference sequence). Deletions cut 0 bases from V and 7 bases from J, with 11 bases between.

The chain has TRBV9 and TRBJ2-1; TRBD2 matches at 10 bases. V shed 0 bases and J 9 bases; nucleotides not matched to a gene: 6. Germline lookup yields CDR1 SGDLS and CDR2 YYNGEE. This CDR3 contains 15 residues. CDR3 amino acids: CASSVERGGLGEQFF. CDR3 nucleotide sequence: TGTGCCAGCAGCGTAGAGCGGGGGGGCCTGGGTGAGCAGTTCTTC. Together with reference TRBV9 and TRBJ2-1, the CDR3 gives the full variable domain: DSGVTQTPKHLITATGQRVTLRCSPRSGDLSVYWYQQSLDQGLQFLIQYYNGEERAKGNILERFSAQQFPDLHSELNLSSLELGDSALYFCASSVERGGLGEQFFGPGTRLTVL.

The chain uses TRBV7-8 and TRBJ1-5, with D possibly being TRBD1 (6 bases). The V gene lost 1 base and the J gene lost 5 bases, with 15 bases spanning the gap. Germline V lookup: CDR1 SGHVS, CDR2 FQNEAQ. This CDR3 contains 16 residues. The CDR3 nucleotides read TGTGCCAGCAGCTTAGAGGGGGGACCTCTCCATCAGCCCCAGCATTTT. Translated, it gives CASSLEGGPLHQPQHF.

This clonotype came up many times. This chain uses TRBV6-2 or TRBV6-3 with TRBJ2-2, with unresolved D. The V end was cut by 5 bases, the J end by 1 base, with 8 bases between. This CDR3 contains 14 residues. Germline CDR1 and CDR2: MNHEY and SVGEGT. In DNA form, the CDR3 reads TGTGCCAGCAGTGACCCGGGGAACACCGGGGAGCTGTTTTTT. The encoded protein is CASSDPGNTGELFF.

This clonotype turned up a few times. DNA of the CDR3: TGCAGCGTTGGCGCGACAGCCTCATCCTACGAGCAGTACTTC. Its protein product is CSVGATASSYEQYF. The chain links TRBV29-1 to TRBJ2-7, with a weak D call TRBD1 (5 bases). V lost 4 bases to trimming and J lost 1 base, with 14 bases between them. The CDR3 extends over 14 amino acids. Germline V gene sequence: CDR1 SQVTM, CDR2 ANQGSEA.

This clonotype was found many times. The chain combines TRBV12-3 or TRBV12-4 with TRBJ2-1; 10 bases are a match to TRBD2. J was trimmed by 6 bases and V by 6 bases; bases with no gene match: 8. The CDR3 is 15 amino acids. The DNA for the CDR3 is TGTGCCAGCAGCCAAACTAGCGGGGTAGCCAATGAGCAGTTCTTC. Translating gives CASSQTSGVANEQFF.

The chain couples TRBV2 to TRBJ1-4; no firm D call. The CDR3 sequence is 13 residues long. Looked up from germline, CDR1 is SNHLY and CDR2 is FYNNEI. Trimming cost V 7 bases and J 8 bases, with 14 bases left between them. DNA for the CDR3: TGTGCCAGCATAACCGGGTTGGGGGAAAAACTGTTTTTT. It translates to CASITGLGEKLFF.

This clonotype has only a few counts. The CDR3 is CASCRGGTANEKLFF. The CDR3 DNA reads TGTGCCAGCTGCCGCGGAGGGACTGCTAATGAAAAACTGTTTTTT. This sequence joins TRBV6-1 and TRBJ1-4, with TRBD1 as a possible D gene (5 bases). The germline gives CDR1 MNHNS, CDR2 SASEGT. Trimming shortened V by 8 bases and J by 3 bases, and 16 bases separated the two germline ends. This CDR3 spans 15 amino acids.